This is a list of T cell receptor beta chains from one sample in a study of human T cells and chemical hapten exposure. In TCRdb, the RACE reads were re-called with MiXCR into one record per CDR3 protein. Of fewer than 350,000 distinct CDR3 sequences in the sample, approximately 7.5% were seen once. The sequencing here drew on whole blood, taken in connection with sensitization to the hapten diphenylcyclopropenone (DPC). Receptors originate from a man aged 18 to 30 with alopecia areata. Some clones in this sample may be carry-over from other donors' samples. Both conserved end residues are part of each CDR3. The order of the fields is V gene, J gene, D gene, clone size, CDR3 DNA, CDR3 protein. The D gene is left open where the match is weak. Rows give clone size only sometimes, using once, few, many, or a class for an expanded clone.

TRBV7-6,TRBJ1-3,.,many,TGTGCCAGCAGCTTAGTTGCTGGGGCTGGAAACACCATATATTTT,CASSLVAGAGNTIYF
TRBV5-1,TRBJ2-5,.,.,TGCGCCAGCAGCCCAGGGTTTACCCAGTACTTC,CASSPGFTQYF
TRBV28,TRBJ1-5,.,.,TGTGCCAGCAGCGTCGCCCGTGGGCATCAGCCCCAGCATTTT,CASSVARGHQPQHF
TRBV12-3/TRBV12-4,TRBJ1-3,.,.,TGTGCCAGCAGCTCTCACGGACAGGGAAACACCATATATTTT,CASSSHGQGNTIYF
TRBV4-1,TRBJ1-1,TRBD1,.,TGCACCAGCAGCCAACGACAGGGTGACACTGAAGCTTTCTTT,CTSSQRQGDTEAFF
TRBV28,TRBJ2-7,TRBD2,many,TGTGCCAGCAGTTACCATGAAGGGAGGGAGAGAACCTACGAGCAGTACTTC,CASSYHEGRERTYEQYF
TRBV10-3,TRBJ2-1,TRBD2,.,TGTGCCATCAGGGGACTAACACTATCCCACAATGAGCAGTTCTTC,CAIRGLTLSHNEQFF
TRBV4-2,TRBJ1-5,.,few,TGTGCCAGCAGCCAGACTGGAGGAGTCAATCAGCCCCAGCATTTT,CASSQTGGVNQPQHF
TRBV5-1,TRBJ1-1,.,many,TGCGCCAGCAGCTTGAACGCTATGAACACTGAAGCTTTCTTT,CASSLNAMNTEAFF
TRBV12-3/TRBV12-4,TRBJ2-5,.,.,TGTGCCAGCAGTTTAGCTCCCCGGCAGGGGGGCCAAGAGACCCAGTACTTC,CASSLAPRQGGQETQYF
TRBV5-1,TRBJ2-6,.,.,TGCGCCAGCAGCCCTTTTTCGTCGATAAAGTTTCAGGGGGCCAACGTCCTGACTTTC,CASSPFSSIKFQGANVLTF
TRBV18,TRBJ2-6,.,many,TGTGCCAGCTCAACGACCGGGAGCAACTCTGGGGCCAACGTCCTGACTTTC,CASSTTGSNSGANVLTF
TRBV18,TRBJ1-1,.,few,TGTGCCAGCTCACCTTTCCCCCCGGACATATCTGAAGCTTTCTTT,CASSPFPPDISEAFF
TRBV7-2,TRBJ2-2,TRBD2,.,TGTGCCAGCAGCCCTAGCGCACTAGCGGGGGGCACCGGGGAGCTGTTTTTT,CASSPSALAGGTGELFF
TRBV6-1,TRBJ1-1,.,.,TGTGCCAGCAGTGATCGGCCTCCTAGGGCTTTCTTT,CASSDRPPRAFF
TRBV5-6,TRBJ2-1,.,.,TGTGCCAGCAGCTTGAAGCGGACAGAGCTTTACAATGAGCAGTTCTTC,CASSLKRTELYNEQFF
TRBV27,TRBJ2-2,.,once,TGTGCCAGCAGTTCGTTGTGGACTCGAACCACCGGGGAGCTGTTTTTT,CASSSLWTRTTGELFF
TRBV7-3,TRBJ2-3,.,many,TGTGCCAGCAGCCCCCGGGGGACAGATACGCAGTATTTT,CASSPRGTDTQYF
TRBV4-3,TRBJ2-5,.,.,TGCGCCAGCAGCCCAAACAGGGCTGGGAAAGAGACCCAGTACTTC,CASSPNRAGKETQYF
TRBV12-3/TRBV12-4,TRBJ2-3,.,.,TGTGCCAGCTCCCCTCCGGATAGCACAGATACGCAGTATTTT,CASSPPDSTDTQYF
TRBV10-3,TRBJ2-2,.,few,TGTGCCATCAGTGATTTCGAAGGACAGAACACCGGGGAGCTGTTTTTT,CAISDFEGQNTGELFF
TRBV11-2,TRBJ2-1,.,few,TGTGCCAGCAGCTTAGATCTAGGGAATGAGCAGTTCTTC,CASSLDLGNEQFF
TRBV5-1,TRBJ2-7,TRBD1,.,TGCGCCAGCAGCCCCCCTATCGGGACAGGGGTCCACGAGCAGTACTTC,CASSPPIGTGVHEQYF
TRBV25-1,TRBJ2-7,.,.,TGTGCCAGCAGTGATCGGGGGGCAGGGCCCGAGCAGTACTTC,CASSDRGAGPEQYF
TRBV29-1,TRBJ2-7,.,many,TGCAGCGTTGGTGCCTTCGGCTCCTACGAGCAGTACTTC,CSVGAFGSYEQYF
TRBV7-9,TRBJ1-1,.,few,TGTGCCAGCAGCTTTCCGGGGAAGACTGAAGCTTTCTTT,CASSFPGKTEAFF
TRBV5-5,TRBJ2-2,.,.,TGTGCCAGCAGCTTTTTACCAGGGATCACCGGGGAGCTGTTTTTT,CASSFLPGITGELFF
TRBV4-3,TRBJ2-4,.,.,TGCGCCAGCAGCCATGCCAATGGTTACAGGGACGGCAAACACATTCAGTACTTC,CASSHANGYRDGKHIQYF
TRBV7-2,TRBJ2-1,TRBD2,.,TGTGCCAGCAGCTCCTCCCTAGCGGGGGGGCCGTCAGAGCAGTTCTTC,CASSSSLAGGPSEQFF
TRBV4-3,TRBJ2-3,.,.,TGCGCCAGCAGCCAAGACTGGGAAGGGGACGATGCGGATACGCAGTATTTT,CASSQDWEGDDADTQYF
TRBV6-2/TRBV6-3,TRBJ2-1,.,few,TGTGCCAGCAGTTACTCCCTAGGTAATGAGCAGTTCTTC,CASSYSLGNEQFF
TRBV7-3,TRBJ1-2,.,many,TGTGCCAGCAGCCCACTGGGGGGGCGCTCAGATGGCTACACCTTC,CASSPLGGRSDGYTF
TRBV20-1,TRBJ2-2,.,many,TGCAGTGCTAGTGATACAGGGATCACCGGGGAGCTGTTTTTT,CSASDTGITGELFF
TRBV10-3,TRBJ2-2,TRBD1,.,TGTGCCATCAGGGACAGGGGGCTGACCGGGGAGCTGTTTTTT,CAIRDRGLTGELFF
TRBV6-2/TRBV6-3,TRBJ2-2,.,many,TGTGCCGTCCAAACGCGGGCTACCCGATCCGGGGAGCTGTTTTTT,CAVQTRATRSGELFF
TRBV5-1,TRBJ2-5,TRBD2,.,TGCGCCAGCAGCTTGGCGGGGGGGCCTGGTGAGACCCAGTACTTC,CASSLAGGPGETQYF
TRBV2,TRBJ2-4,TRBD2,.,TGTGCCAGCAGGTCCGGGGGGGCCGGTCAGTACTTC,CASRSGGAGQYF
TRBV2,TRBJ1-5,TRBD1,.,TGTGCCAGCAGTGTGGGGACAGGGTTGGAGCCCCAGCATTTT,CASSVGTGLEPQHF
TRBV7-9,TRBJ2-1,TRBD1,.,TGTGCCAGCAGCCCGCGGTTTGTCACAGGGGACTACAATGAGCAGTTCTTC,CASSPRFVTGDYNEQFF
TRBV24-1,TRBJ1-2,.,few,TGTGCCACCAGTGATCCCGCAACGGGGAACTACACCTTC,CATSDPATGNYTF
TRBV12-3/TRBV12-4,TRBJ1-4,.,few,TGTGCCAGCAGTTGGGGGGACGGAGCAACTAATGAAAAACTGTTTTTT,CASSWGDGATNEKLFF
TRBV27,TRBJ1-4,.,few,TGTGCCAGCAGCCGCCGGTCGATACAGGGTAATGAAAAACTGTTTTTT,CASSRRSIQGNEKLFF
TRBV7-9,TRBJ2-7,TRBD2,.,TGTGCCAGCAGCACTAGCGGGGATCGGGGCGAGCAGTACTTC,CASSTSGDRGEQYF
TRBV4-1,TRBJ2-3,TRBD2,many,TGCGCCAGCAGCCAACCCCCCTTGACTAGCGGGGTAAGCACAGATACGCAGTATTTT,CASSQPPLTSGVSTDTQYF
TRBV5-4,TRBJ2-1,.,many,TGTGCCAGCAGCTTGACCTCCTACAATGAGCAGTTCTTC,CASSLTSYNEQFF
TRBV3-1,TRBJ1-1,TRBD1,.,TGTGCCAGCAGCCAAGCGAGCCAGGGGGCTGACCTGACTGAAGCTTTCTTT,CASSQASQGADLTEAFF
TRBV7-2,TRBJ1-6,.,few,TGTGCCAGCAGCTTAGAGTCACCGATTGATTCACCCCTCCACTTT,CASSLESPIDSPLHF
TRBV7-2,TRBJ1-1,TRBD1,many,TGTGCCAGCAGCTGGACAGGGGCGTACACTGAAGCTTTCTTT,CASSWTGAYTEAFF
TRBV2,TRBJ2-1,.,few,TGTGCCAGCAGTCTCCCCGATGGGAATGAGCAGTTCTTC,CASSLPDGNEQFF
TRBV29-1,TRBJ2-7,.,many,TGCAGCGTCGTGGACGGGGAGCAGTACTTC,CSVVDGEQYF
TRBV6-2/TRBV6-3,TRBJ2-1,TRBD2,.,TGTGCCAGCAGGGCCGGACTAGCGGGGTTCGACGAGCAGTTCTTC,CASRAGLAGFDEQFF
TRBV20-1,TRBJ1-2,.,few,TGCAGTGCTACTGGCCGGGGGATTGACTATGGCTACACCTTC,CSATGRGIDYGYTF
TRBV29-1,TRBJ2-2,TRBD1,few,TGCAGCGTTGGGGCTCACAGGGGGCTTGGCGGGGAGCTGTTTTTT,CSVGAHRGLGGELFF
TRBV21-1,TRBJ1-1,.,.,TGTGCCAGCAGCGGCCGGGGAACTGAAGCTTTCTTT,CASSGRGTEAFF